Following are 17 T cell receptor beta chains from one sample sequenced in a study of memory CD4+ T cells and cytomegalovirus serostatus. Single viable CD3+CD4+CD8-CD45RO+ cells were sorted as the memory CD4+ T cells. Produced via immunoSEQ multiplex PCR; TCRdb's table is partial and in-frame only. Altogether 45,000 to 60,000 clones are present, roughly 80% being singletons, with the ten largest covering 0.65% to 0.7%. The sequencing sample was made of memory CD4+ T cells from blood. All receptors come from an adult in good health and CMV-seronegative.

V and J are TRBV10-3 and TRBJ2-2; D is possibly TRBD2 (6 bases). This CDR3 has 16 amino acids. Germline lookup yields CDR1 ENHRY and CDR2 SYGVKD. The V end lost 10 bases, the J end lost 0 bases, and 18 bases lay between the germline ends. CDR3: CATRRDGIANTGELFF. CDR3 nucleotide sequence: TGTGCCACCCGGCGGGACGGGATCGCGAACACCGGGGAGCTGTTTTTT.

This clone was seen just once. The CDR3 DNA reads as TGTGCCAGCAGTTCTTCCCGCCTTCGAGACGAGCAGTACTTC. Amino acid sequence: CASSSSRLRDEQYF. This sequence joins TRBV27 and TRBJ2-7; D gene uncertain. CDR3 length: 14 amino acids. Trimming removed 4 bases from V and 5 bases from J, with 15 bases in between. Germline loops: CDR1 MNHEY, CDR2 SMNVEV (reference sequence).

This clone showed up just once. The rearrangement uses TRBV10-1 and TRBJ2-3, with 9 positions matching TRBD2. Losses at the gene ends were 2 bases for V and 5 bases for J; bases not matched to a gene: 5. The CDR3 consists of 15 residues. Germline values: CDR1 WNHNN, CDR2 SYGVQD (reference sequence). The CDR3 nucleotides read TGCGCCAGCAGTGAGGGGACTAGCTTTGGAGATACGCAGTATTTT. It translates to CASSEGTSFGDTQYF.

This clone was observed a handful of times. The chain is built from TRBV7-8 and TRBJ2-2; D ambiguous. The CDR3 has 15 residues. Germline CDR1 SGHVS, CDR2 FQNEAQ. The V gene lost 10 bases and the J gene lost 7 bases, with 22 bases spanning the gap. The CDR3 DNA sequence: TGTGCCACCTCCCTCGACCAAGCCCGCCGCGGGGAGCTGTTTTTT. This translates into CATSLDQARRGELFF.

This clone is deemed medium-sized. Other nucleotide sequences in the sample specify the same CDR3. The chain has TRBV10-3 and TRBJ1-5, with no clear D. The length of the CDR3 is 15 residues. Looked up from germline, CDR1 is ENHRY and CDR2 is SYGVKD. V was cut by 0 bases and J by 0 bases, with 6 bases left in between. CDR3 DNA sequence: TGTGCCATCAGTGAGTCCTCAGGTAGCAATCAGCCCCAGCATTTT. It specifies CAISESSGSNQPQHF.

This clone was observed a handful of times. The chain is built from TRBV2 and TRBJ1-1, with 8 bases identical to TRBD1. Germline CDR1 SNHLY, CDR2 FYNNEI. Trimming took 6 bases from V and 2 from J; bases not matched to a gene: 8. The CDR3 runs 15 residues. CDR3 protein: CASSAGTGRNTEAFF. CDR3 coding DNA: TGTGCCAGCAGCGCCGGGACAGGCAGAAACACTGAAGCTTTCTTT.

The chain carries TRBV7-8 and TRBJ2-7; maybe TRBD2 (6 bases). The CDR3 is 15 residues long. Germline CDR1 reads SGHVS; CDR2 reads FQNEAQ. Trimming stripped 1 base from V and 4 bases from J, with 14 bases between. CDR3: CASSLVAGQGYEQYF. In DNA form, the CDR3 reads TGTGCCAGCAGCTTAGTTGCGGGGCAGGGTTACGAGCAGTACTTC. The variable domain in full, with the rest retrieved from reference TRBV7-8 and TRBJ2-7, is GAGVSQSPRYKVAKRGQDVALRCDPISGHVSLFWYQQALGQGPEFLTYFQNEAQLDKSGLPSDRFFAERPEGSVSTLKIQRTQQEDSAVYLCASSLVAGQGYEQYFGPGTRLTVT.

The genes are TRBV6-1 and TRBJ2-5, with 7 nucleotides matching TRBD2. The CDR3 consists of 15 residues. Trimming took 1 base from V and 2 from J; bases not matched to a gene: 4. Germline V lookup: CDR1 MNHNS, CDR2 SASEGT. CDR3 sequence reads: CASSEGGAGQETQYF. CDR3 nucleotides: TGTGCCAGCAGTGAAGGCGGAGCGGGGCAAGAGACCCAGTACTTC.

The V and J genes are TRBV27 and TRBJ2-7; D may correspond to TRBD1 or TRBD2 (5 bases each). There are 16 residues in the CDR3. The germline V and J ends were trimmed by 2 bases and 3 bases, with 17 bases remaining between them. CDR1 and CDR2 (germline): MNHEY, SMNVEV (reference sequence). CDR3 protein: CASSLILGSGSYEQYF. CDR3 coding DNA: TGTGCCAGCAGTTTAATACTGGGGTCAGGGAGCTACGAGCAGTACTTC.

The chain employs TRBV6-6 and TRBJ1-5, with no clear D. The CDR3 is 15 residues long. Trimming pared 7 bases from V and 1 base from J, leaving 14 bases between. The germline gives CDR1 MNHNY, CDR2 SVGAGI (reference sequence). Here the CDR3 reads CASTKVAESNQPQHF. CDR3 sequence (DNA): TGTGCCAGCACCAAGGTCGCAGAGAGCAATCAGCCCCAGCATTTT.

The rearrangement links TRBV4-1 to TRBJ2-5; no clear D. CDR1 and CDR2 (germline): MGHRA, YSYEKL. The germline V and J ends were trimmed by 0 bases and 7 bases, with 3 bases remaining between them. The CDR3 is 11 residues long. The CDR3 is CASSQEMTQYF. For the CDR3, the DNA is TGCGCCAGCAGCCAAGAGATGACCCAGTACTTC.

This clone came up once. The CDR3 bases are TGCAGTGTCGAAGGGAGCACTGAAGCTTTCTTT. Protein sequence: CSVEGSTEAFF. The rearrangement links TRBV20-1 to TRBJ1-1, with D uncertain. Germline V gene sequence: CDR1 DFQATT, CDR2 SNEGSKA (reference sequence). V dropped 7 bases and J dropped 4 bases, with 10 bases sitting between them. This CDR3 comprises 11 residues.

The V and J genes are TRBV6-6 and TRBJ1-2; 7 bases are a match to TRBD1. The CDR3 sequence is 14 residues long. Germline CDR1 and CDR2: MNHNY and SVGAGI (reference sequence). J lost 2 bases, V lost 5 bases, and 5 bases had no gene match. CDR3: CASSQRGPNYGYTF. CDR3 coding DNA: TGTGCCAGCAGTCAGAGGGGGCCCAACTATGGCTACACCTTC.

The chain links TRBV4-2 to TRBJ2-3; 9 bases map to TRBD2. Germline V gene lookup returns CDR1 LGHNA and CDR2 YNFKEQ. The ends lost 3 bases at V and 5 bases at J; junction bases unmatched: 9. This CDR3 is built from 16 residues. The CDR3 nucleotides are TGTGCCAGCAGCCACATTAGCGGGAGTAGTGTAGATACGCAGTATTTT. Protein: CASSHISGSSVDTQYF.

The rearrangement links TRBV28 to TRBJ1-3; a possible D gene is TRBD1 (5 bases). V was shortened by 6 bases and J by 4 bases, with 13 bases between the two germline ends. CDR3 length: 14 residues. In germline, CDR1 is MDHEN, CDR2 SYDVKM. CDR3: CASSPGGGGNTIYF. For the CDR3, the DNA is TGTGCCAGCAGCCCCGGGGGTGGGGGAAACACCATATATTTT.

The genes are TRBV12-5 and TRBJ2-3; 11 nucleotides align to TRBD1. The germline V gene encodes CDR1 LGHNT and CDR2 FRNRAP. J lost 1 base, V lost 1 base, and 4 bases had no gene match. This CDR3 has 17 residues. CDR3 in DNA: TGTGCTAGTGGTTTGGGTCTGGGACAGGGGGGCACAGATACGCAGTATTTT. Amino acid sequence: CASGLGLGQGGTDTQYF.

The gene calls are TRBV27 and TRBJ1-1; D is unresolved. V lost 7 bases to trimming and J lost 1 base, with 16 bases between them. The CDR3 sequence is 15 residues long. The V gene's germline CDR1 is MNHEY and CDR2 SMNVEV (reference sequence). The CDR3 DNA is TGTGCCAGCATGATCACCAAACTAACGAACACTGAAGCTTTCTTT. Translated: CASMITKLTNTEAFF.